This T cell receptor (beta chain) was identified during a study of PD-1 blockade in mismatch repair-deficient tumors. Background on the study: Enrolled about 2012-2016, patients had progressing, pretreated mismatch repair-deficient cancers of about a dozen types.

The CDR3 extends over 14 amino acids. The study, taken as a whole, reports: Rapid post-treatment expansion, then contraction, generally preceding radiologic response, marked tumor-resident clones.

As concerns this clone: Its matching antigen is unknown.

Every patient had mismatch repair deficiency by PCR or immunohistochemistry. TCR sequencing covered a few patients who responded to pembrolizumab. The table came from immunoSEQ multiplex PCR; TCRdb's copy has only in-frame clones and leaves some out. The sample holds 77,000 or so clones, about four fifths seen once. The starting material was peripheral blood, obtained 44 weeks after starting pembrolizumab. The receptor's source is an adult with mismatch repair-deficient cancer. The rearrangement links TRBV12-1 to TRBJ2-1; TRBD2, as called in the table, went unchecked against the DNA. TRBV12-1 corresponds to a pseudogene. The CDR3 bases are TGTGCCAGCGTCACAGACGGGCGGGAACGCGAGCAGTTCTTC. As protein: CASVTDGREREQFF.